The next 16 T cell receptor beta chains were all read from a single sample in a study of T cells in Graves' hyperthyroidism and ophthalmopathy (dated by TCRdb to about 2019). Libraries were built with multiplex PCR. The instrument given in TCRdb is Illumina HiSeq 2000. Amplification of TCR beta CDR3 regions was carried out from RNA transcripts. The TCR CDR3 was subjected to a first round of RT-PCR using the HTBI primer set and the Qiagen OneStep RT-PCR kit. TCRdb reran the public reads through fastp at Q25 and MiXCR, keeping productive beta chains. A single entry per CDR3 protein holds the most common genes and DNA from its merged rows. Present in this sample are roughly 240,000 distinct CDR3 sequences, about 17% of which were seen just once. The top ten hold around 28% of the sample. Specimen: blood. These receptors all come from a woman in her late teens or twenties with Graves' ophthalmopathy.

This clonotype appeared many times. This chain joins TRBV2 and TRBJ1-2, with D perhaps TRBD1 (6 bases). The CDR3 consists of 14 residues. Trimming removed 5 bases from V and 4 bases from J, with 14 bases in between. CDR1 and CDR2 (germline): SNHLY, FYNNEI. CDR3 DNA sequence: TGTGCCAGCAGTTCGGACAGATCTGGCTATGGCTACACCTTC. As protein: CASSSDRSGYGYTF.

V usage is TRBV4-2 and J usage is TRBJ2-1; 11 bases agree with TRBD2. The trim removed 0 bases at V and 3 bases at J, leaving 13 bases unmatched. Germline V gene data show CDR1 as LGHNA and CDR2 as YNFKEQ. This CDR3 comprises 20 residues. CDR3: CASSQDQTSGRAGVYNEQFF. The CDR3 coding sequence is TGTGCCAGCAGCCAAGATCAAACTAGCGGGAGAGCTGGGGTCTACAATGAGCAGTTCTTC.

The table lists this clonotype with many counts. The chain joins TRBV6-6 to TRBJ2-7; no clear D. The V end lost 0 bases, the J end lost 5 bases, and 14 bases lay between the germline ends. The CDR3 loop spans 15 amino acids. The germline V gene encodes CDR1 MNHNY and CDR2 SVGAGI (reference sequence). CDR3 nucleotide sequence: TGTGCCAGCAGTTACTCCGGTAGGTCTCTGGACGAGCAGTACTTC. Translation gives CASSYSGRSLDEQYF.

At least ten counts were recorded for this clonotype. The J gene is TRBJ2-7, the V gene TRBV11-2, with D maybe TRBD1 (5 bases). This CDR3 has 11 amino acids. The V and J ends lost 3 bases and 9 bases respectively, with 9 bases between them. Per germline, CDR1 SGHAT and CDR2 FQNNGV. The CDR3 sequence: CASSFQGWQYF. The DNA for the CDR3 is TGTGCCAGCAGCTTTCAGGGCTGGCAGTACTTC.

This clonotype has a count of ten or more. The rearrangement uses TRBV29-1 and TRBJ2-2; weak D call: TRBD1 (7 bases). Germline V gives CDR1 SQVTM, CDR2 ANQGSEA. The V end lost 6 bases, the J end lost 1 base, and 21 bases lay between the germline ends. CDR3 length: 17 residues. This CDR3 is CSVVLAEGAENTGELFF. CDR3 DNA sequence: TGCAGCGTAGTCTTAGCGGAGGGGGCGGAGAACACCGGGGAGCTGTTTTTT.

This clonotype was observed many times. The CDR3 DNA sequence: TGTGCCAGCAGCGTAGGGTCGGGAGCCTACGAGCAGTACTTC. It codes for CASSVGSGAYEQYF. The V call is TRBV2, the J call TRBJ2-7, with a weak D call TRBD2 (6 bases). In germline, CDR1 is SNHLY, CDR2 FYNNEI. Trimming cost V 6 bases and J 2 bases, with 14 bases left between them. CDR3 length: 14 residues.

This clonotype has ten or more counts. The chain couples TRBV6-1 to TRBJ1-6; a weak D match, TRBD1 (5 bases). The CDR3 consists of 13 residues. Germline CDR1 reads MNHNS; CDR2 reads SASEGT. V lost 4 bases and J lost 7, with 8 bases in between. CDR3 in DNA: TGTGCCAGCAGTGGGAGGGGCAATTCACCCCTCCACTTT. This codes for CASSGRGNSPLHF.

The rearrangement joins TRBV6-5 to TRBJ1-1, with 9 bases aligning to TRBD1. J lost 3 bases, V lost 5 bases, and 4 bases had no gene match. CDR1 MNHEY and CDR2 SVGAGI come from the germline V gene. The CDR3 loop spans 14 amino acids. The CDR3 DNA sequence: TGTGCCAGCAGTCACGGACAGGGGTACACTGAAGCTTTCTTT. It is translated as CASSHGQGYTEAFF.

On this clonotype: This may arise from a read error, as a much more abundant clone is one base away. The chain combines TRBV15 with TRBJ2-3; tentatively, D is TRBD1 (6 bases). This CDR3 is 18 amino acids long. V shed 5 bases and J shed 1 base, with 22 bases lying between them. The germline gives CDR1 LNHNV, CDR2 YYDKDF (reference sequence). The DNA for the CDR3 is TGTGCCACCAGCCCATGGCACCCGCAGGGGACCGGCACAGATACGCAGTATTTT. It specifies CATSPWHPQGTGTDTQYF.

The chain joins TRBV9 to TRBJ1-1, with 8 bases identical to TRBD1. The junction had 5 bases not matched to a gene; V was cut back by 0 bases and J by 1 base. Germline assignment: CDR1 SGDLS and CDR2 YYNGEE. The CDR3 is 16 residues long. In DNA form, the CDR3 reads TGTGCCAGCAGCGTAGATCCAGGGGGCTGGAACACTGAAGCTTTCTTT. The encoded protein is CASSVDPGGWNTEAFF.

Many counts were recorded for this clonotype. The genes are TRBV7-8 and TRBJ1-2, with D tentatively TRBD1 (6 bases). CDR1 is SGHVS and CDR2 is FQNEAQ in the germline V gene. The V end lost 5 bases, the J end lost 2 bases, and 18 bases lay between the germline ends. This CDR3 is built from 16 residues. The CDR3: CASSTDRLTTNYGYTF. The CDR3 region has the DNA TGTGCCAGCAGCACTGACAGGCTCACTACCAACTATGGCTACACCTTC.

This clonotype appeared many times. J is TRBJ1-2 and V is TRBV14; TRBD1 matches at 7 bases. V was clipped by 4 bases and J by 7 bases; unmatched bases: 9. Per germline, CDR1 SGHDN and CDR2 FVKESK. The CDR3 totals 14 residues. CDR3 bases: TGTGCCAGCAGCCTGGGACAGCCCAGAAGTGGCTACACCTTC. It codes for CASSLGQPRSGYTF.

A few counts support this clonotype. J is TRBJ1-5 and V is TRBV6-2 or TRBV6-3, with unresolved D. Germline CDR1 is MNHEY and CDR2 is SVGEGT. The V end was cut by 6 bases, the J end by 7 bases, with 10 bases between. CDR3 length: 12 amino acids. CDR3 loop: CASSRHGQPQHF. The CDR3, as DNA: TGTGCCAGCAGCCGACACGGCCAGCCCCAGCATTTT.

The J gene is TRBJ2-1, the V gene TRBV7-8; 13 bases match TRBD2. V was clipped by 5 bases and J by 0 bases; unmatched bases: 10. CDR1 SGHVS and CDR2 FQNEAQ come from the germline V gene. The CDR3 loop spans 19 amino acids. CDR3 bases: TGTGCCAGCAGCAGCGGACTAGCGGGAGAAAGAACCTCCTACAATGAGCAGTTCTTC. The encoded protein is CASSSGLAGERTSYNEQFF.

This clonotype was seen only a few times. This chain connects TRBV4-1 to TRBJ1-4, with D possibly TRBD1 on 6 matching bases. The CDR3 loop spans 16 amino acids. V was cut by 1 base and J by 5 bases, with 14 bases left in between. Looked up from germline, CDR1 is MGHRA and CDR2 is YSYEKL. The CDR3 region is CASSQVVRTVNEKLFF. CDR3 DNA sequence: TGCGCCAGCAGCCAAGTAGTCAGGACAGTAAATGAAAAACTGTTTTTT.

This clonotype was seen at least ten times. The chain employs TRBV5-8 and TRBJ2-7; 7 bases align to TRBD2. After removal of 3 bases from V and 2 bases from J, the junction contained 5 bases not matched to a gene. The CDR3 totals 14 residues. Germline CDR1 SGHTS, CDR2 YDEGEE. Here the CDR3 reads CASSSGTKPYEQYF. The CDR3 DNA follows: TGTGCCAGCAGCTCCGGGACTAAGCCCTACGAGCAGTACTTC.